These T cell receptor beta chains were read from a single sample in a study of T cells in Graves' hyperthyroidism and ophthalmopathy. MiXCR, run by TCRdb on the multiplex PCR reads, gives a single entry per CDR3 protein. The sample comprises just under 750,000 distinct CDR3 sequences, 35% of which are singletons, and roughly 30% rests with the top ten. Sequencing was done on a sample of blood. The receptors originated from a woman in her 40s with Graves' hyperthyroidism. Each CDR3 is given with its conserved first and last residue. A D gene is named only where the DNA matches it firmly. Clone size is not always given. Where it is, it says once, few, many or a class for expanded clones.

J gene | clone size | V gene | D gene | CDR3 protein | CDR3 DNA
TRBJ1-2 | many | TRBV2 | TRBD1 | CASEGTAYGYTF | TGTGCCAGCGAGGGGACAGCCTATGGCTACACCTTC
TRBJ1-1 | . | TRBV4-3 | . | CASSQDPLGEAEAFF | TGCGCCAGCAGCCAAGATCCATTGGGGGAAGCTGAAGCTTTCTTT
TRBJ1-2 | many | TRBV11-2 | . | CASSYAGGDYGYTF | TGTGCCAGCAGCTACGCAGGAGGGGACTATGGCTACACCTTC
TRBJ1-4 | . | TRBV5-1 | . | CASSLDFPNEKLFF | TGCGCCAGCAGCTTGGACTTCCCTAATGAAAAACTGTTTTTT
TRBJ1-4 | many | TRBV12-3/TRBV12-4 | . | CASSPNRVNNEKLFF | TGTGCCAGCAGTCCAAACAGGGTCAATAATGAAAAACTGTTTTTT
TRBJ2-2 | many | TRBV2 | . | CASSETGAQGELFF | TGTGCCAGCAGTGAGACGGGGGCGCAAGGGGAGCTGTTTTTT
TRBJ1-1 | . | TRBV19 | TRBD1 | CASSQGVGRGMNTEAFF | TGTGCCAGCAGCCAAGGGGTGGGCAGGGGGATGAACACTGAAGCTTTCTTT
TRBJ1-5 | . | TRBV7-2 | . | CASSPVGGNNQPQHF | TGTGCCAGCAGCCCCGTAGGAGGGAACAATCAGCCCCAGCATTTT
TRBJ1-2 | many | TRBV7-2 | . | CASSPLTILTGGYTF | TGTGCCAGCAGCCCGTTGACAATCCTAACGGGTGGCTACACCTTC
TRBJ1-5 | . | TRBV5-5 | . | CASSREPSNQPQHF | TGTGCCAGCAGCCGCGAACCTTCGAATCAGCCCCAGCATTTT
TRBJ1-2 | few | TRBV3-1 | TRBD1 | CASSQDGTGTDYTF | TGTGCCAGCAGCCAAGATGGGACAGGGACAGACTACACCTTC
TRBJ2-6 | . | TRBV12-3/TRBV12-4 | . | CASSPSRSSGANVLTF | TGTGCCAGCAGTCCCTCGAGGAGCTCTGGGGCCAACGTCCTGACTTTC
TRBJ2-5 | . | TRBV20-1 | TRBD2 | CSAPGLAYF | TGCAGTGCCCCGGGACTAGCGTACTTC
TRBJ2-7 | many | TRBV20-1 | TRBD1 | CSAGAGTGGDKQYF | TGCAGTGCAGGTGCCGGGACAGGGGGTGACAAGCAGTACTTC
TRBJ2-5 | . | TRBV6-6 | . | CASTDGGGIQETQYF | TGTGCCAGCACCGACGGGGGAGGCATCCAAGAGACCCAGTACTTC
TRBJ2-6 | . | TRBV4-3 | . | CASSQGLALDSSGANVLTF | TGCGCCAGCAGCCAAGGGCTTGCCCTCGACAGCTCTGGGGCCAACGTCCTGACTTTC
TRBJ1-2 | . | TRBV12-3/TRBV12-4 | . | CASSFGGWLGYTF | TGTGCCAGCAGTTTTGGGGGTTGGCTCGGCTACACCTTC
TRBJ2-5 | many | TRBV19 | TRBD2 | CASSSTSLETQYF | TGTGCCAGCAGCTCGACTAGCTTGGAGACCCAGTACTTC
TRBJ1-5 | few | TRBV6-5 | . | CASSYSRRGEQPQHF | TGTGCCAGCAGTTACTCCAGAAGGGGGGAGCAGCCCCAGCATTTT
TRBJ2-5 | few | TRBV7-2 | . | CASSLYQGTQYF | TGTGCCAGCAGCTTATATCAGGGGACCCAGTACTTC
TRBJ1-2 | many | TRBV3-1 | . | CASSQDGTDGYTF | TGTGCCAGCAGCCAAGATGGTACAGATGGCTACACCTTC
TRBJ2-2 | many | TRBV29-1 | . | CSVEEEDMNTGELFF | TGCAGCGTTGAAGAAGAGGACATGAACACCGGGGAGCTGTTTTTT
TRBJ2-7 | few | TRBV28 | TRBD2 | CASSIPGLETYEQYF | TGTGCCAGCAGTATACCGGGACTAGAAACCTACGAGCAGTACTTC
TRBJ2-7 | few | TRBV7-2 | TRBD1 | CASSPTRTGGKFYEQYF | TGTGCCAGCAGCCCCACTCGGACAGGGGGTAAATTCTACGAGCAGTACTTC
TRBJ1-3 | . | TRBV19 | . | CASSTNAPERNTIYF | TGTGCCAGTAGTACCAACGCTCCGGAGCGGAACACCATATATTTT
TRBJ1-6 | few | TRBV27 | . | CASSYLKASPLHF | TGTGCCAGCAGTTACCTTAAGGCTTCACCCCTCCACTTT